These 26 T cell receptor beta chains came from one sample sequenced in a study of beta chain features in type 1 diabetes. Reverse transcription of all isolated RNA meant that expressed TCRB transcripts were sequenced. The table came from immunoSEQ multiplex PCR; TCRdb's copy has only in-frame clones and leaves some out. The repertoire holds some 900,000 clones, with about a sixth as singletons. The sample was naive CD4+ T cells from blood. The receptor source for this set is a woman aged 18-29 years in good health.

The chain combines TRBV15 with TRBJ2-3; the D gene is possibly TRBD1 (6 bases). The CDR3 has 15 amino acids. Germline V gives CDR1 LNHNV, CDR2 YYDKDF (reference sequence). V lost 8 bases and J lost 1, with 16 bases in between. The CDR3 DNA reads TGTGCCACCTGTGCTTGGGACACTGGCACAGATACGCAGTATTTT. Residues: CATCAWDTGTDTQYF.

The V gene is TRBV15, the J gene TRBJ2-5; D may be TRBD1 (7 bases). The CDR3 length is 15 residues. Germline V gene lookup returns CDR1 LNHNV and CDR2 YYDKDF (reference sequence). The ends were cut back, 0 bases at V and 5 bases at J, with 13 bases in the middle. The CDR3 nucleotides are TGTGCCACCAGCAGAGATGGAGGGGGCCCGGAGACCCAGTACTTC. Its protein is CATSRDGGGPETQYF.

DNA of the CDR3: TGTGCCAGCAGCCAAGATTTTACCGGGGGGTACAATGAGCAGTTCTTC. As protein: CASSQDFTGGYNEQFF. This chain connects TRBV4-2 to TRBJ2-1, with 7 bases aligning to TRBD2. Germline CDR1 reads LGHNA; CDR2 reads YNFKEQ. The trim removed 0 bases at V and 4 bases at J, leaving 6 bases unmatched. The CDR3 runs to 16 residues.

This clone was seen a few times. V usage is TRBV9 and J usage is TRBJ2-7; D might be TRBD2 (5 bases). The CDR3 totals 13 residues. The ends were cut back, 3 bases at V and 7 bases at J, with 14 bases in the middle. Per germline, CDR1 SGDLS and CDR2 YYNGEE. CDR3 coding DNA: TGTGCCAGCAGCGCCTCGGCTTCGGGGGAGCAGTACTTC. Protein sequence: CASSASASGEQYF.

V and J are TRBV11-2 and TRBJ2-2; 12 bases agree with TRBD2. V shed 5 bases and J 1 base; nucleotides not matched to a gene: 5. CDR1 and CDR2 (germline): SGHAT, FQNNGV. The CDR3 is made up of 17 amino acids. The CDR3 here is CASSKVGLAGNTGELFF. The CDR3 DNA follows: TGTGCCAGCAGCAAGGTGGGACTAGCGGGGAACACCGGGGAGCTGTTTTTT.

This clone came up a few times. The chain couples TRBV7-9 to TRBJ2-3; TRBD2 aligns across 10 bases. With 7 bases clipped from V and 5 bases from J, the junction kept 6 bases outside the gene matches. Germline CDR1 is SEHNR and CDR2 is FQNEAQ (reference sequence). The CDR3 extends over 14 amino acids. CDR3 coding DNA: TGTGCCAGCACCCCCAGCGGGGGGGTAGATACGCAGTATTTT. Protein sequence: CASTPSGGVDTQYF.

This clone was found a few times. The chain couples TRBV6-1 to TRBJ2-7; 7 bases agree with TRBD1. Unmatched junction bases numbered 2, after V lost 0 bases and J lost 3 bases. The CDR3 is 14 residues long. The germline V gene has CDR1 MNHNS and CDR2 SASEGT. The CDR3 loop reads CASSEARGYYEQYF. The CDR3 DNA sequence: TGTGCCAGCAGTGAAGCCAGGGGGTACTACGAGCAGTACTTC.

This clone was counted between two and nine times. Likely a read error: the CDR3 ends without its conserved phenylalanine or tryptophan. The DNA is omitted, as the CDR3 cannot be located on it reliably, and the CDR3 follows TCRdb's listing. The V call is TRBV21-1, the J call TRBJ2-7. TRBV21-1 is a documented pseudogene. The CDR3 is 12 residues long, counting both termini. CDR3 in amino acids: CASSKLCWTYPP.

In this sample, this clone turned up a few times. As DNA, the CDR3 is TGTGCCAGCAGCCTCAGGGGCAACACCGGGGAGCTGTTTTTT. It yields the protein CASSLRGNTGELFF. The chain carries TRBV2 and TRBJ2-2; possibly TRBD1 for D (6 bases). V dropped 6 bases and J dropped 2 bases, with 10 bases sitting between them. The V gene's germline CDR1 is SNHLY and CDR2 FYNNEI. This CDR3 has 14 amino acids. Filled out from reference TRBV2 and TRBJ2-2, the complete variable domain reads EPEVTQTPSHQVTQMGQEVILRCVPISNHLYFYWYRQILGQKVEFLVSFYNNEISEKSEIFDDQFSVERPDGSNFTLKIRSTKLEDSAMYFCASSLRGNTGELFFGEGSRLTVL.

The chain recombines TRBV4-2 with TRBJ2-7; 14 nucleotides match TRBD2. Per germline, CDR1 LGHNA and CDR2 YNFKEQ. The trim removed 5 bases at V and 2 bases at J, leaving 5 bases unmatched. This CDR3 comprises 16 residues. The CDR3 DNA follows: TGTGCCAGCAGCTCGTCGACTAGCGGGAGGGCCTACGAGCAGTACTTC. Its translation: CASSSSTSGRAYEQYF.

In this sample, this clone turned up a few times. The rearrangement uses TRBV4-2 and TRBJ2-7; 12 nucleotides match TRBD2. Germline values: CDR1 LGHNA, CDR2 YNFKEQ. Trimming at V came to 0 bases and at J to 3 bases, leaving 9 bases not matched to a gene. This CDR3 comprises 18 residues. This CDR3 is CASSQDQVTSGRGYEQYF. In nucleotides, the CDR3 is TGTGCCAGCAGCCAAGATCAGGTGACTAGCGGGAGAGGCTACGAGCAGTACTTC.

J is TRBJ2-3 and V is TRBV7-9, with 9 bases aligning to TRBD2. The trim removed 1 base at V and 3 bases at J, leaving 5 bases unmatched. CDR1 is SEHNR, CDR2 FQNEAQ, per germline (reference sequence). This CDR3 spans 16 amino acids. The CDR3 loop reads CASSLGYGLATDTQYF. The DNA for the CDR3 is TGTGCCAGCAGCTTAGGGTACGGACTAGCGACAGATACGCAGTATTTT.

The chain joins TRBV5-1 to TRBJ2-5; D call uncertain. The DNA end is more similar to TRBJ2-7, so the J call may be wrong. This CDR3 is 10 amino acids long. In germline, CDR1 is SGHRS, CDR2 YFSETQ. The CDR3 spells CASSFYEQYF. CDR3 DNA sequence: TGCGCCAGCAGCTTCTACGAGCAGTACTTC.

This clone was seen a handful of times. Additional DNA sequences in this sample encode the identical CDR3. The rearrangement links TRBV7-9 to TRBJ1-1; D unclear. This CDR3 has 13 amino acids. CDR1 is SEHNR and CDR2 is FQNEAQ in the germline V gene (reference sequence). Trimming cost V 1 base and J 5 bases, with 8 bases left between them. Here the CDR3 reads CASSLDRNTEAFF. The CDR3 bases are TGTGCCAGCAGCTTAGACAGAAATACTGAAGCTTTCTTT. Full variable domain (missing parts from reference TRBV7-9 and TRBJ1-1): DTGVSQNPRHKITKRGQNVTFRCDPISEHNRLYWYRQTLGQGPEFLTYFQNEAQLEKSRLLSDRFSAERPKGSFSTLEIQRTEQGDSAMYLCASSLDRNTEAFFGQGTRLTVV.

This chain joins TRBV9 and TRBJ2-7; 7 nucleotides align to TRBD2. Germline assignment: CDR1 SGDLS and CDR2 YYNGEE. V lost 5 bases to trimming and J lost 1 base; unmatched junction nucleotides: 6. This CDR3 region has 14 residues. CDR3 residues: CASSPGTNSYEQYF. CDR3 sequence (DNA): TGTGCCAGCAGTCCCGGGACTAATTCCTACGAGCAGTACTTC.

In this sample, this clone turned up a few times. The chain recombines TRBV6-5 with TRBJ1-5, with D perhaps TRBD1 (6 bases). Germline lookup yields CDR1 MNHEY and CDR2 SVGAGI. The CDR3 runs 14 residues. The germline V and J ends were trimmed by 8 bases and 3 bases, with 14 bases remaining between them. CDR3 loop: CASRRGQTNQPQHF. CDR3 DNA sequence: TGTGCCAGCCGTAGAGGACAGACCAATCAGCCCCAGCATTTT.

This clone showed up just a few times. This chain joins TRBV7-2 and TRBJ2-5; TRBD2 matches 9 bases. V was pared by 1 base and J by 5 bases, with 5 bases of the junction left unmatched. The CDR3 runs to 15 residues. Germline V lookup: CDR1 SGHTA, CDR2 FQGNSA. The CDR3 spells CASSLEGLAGETQYF. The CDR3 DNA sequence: TGTGCCAGCAGCTTAGAGGGCCTAGCGGGGGAGACCCAGTACTTC.

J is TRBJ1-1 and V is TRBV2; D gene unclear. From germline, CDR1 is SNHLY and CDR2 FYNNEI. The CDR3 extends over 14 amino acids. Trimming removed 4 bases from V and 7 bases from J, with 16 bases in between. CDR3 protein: CASSVRRPAVEAFF. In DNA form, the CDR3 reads TGTGCCAGCAGTGTTCGGAGGCCGGCAGTTGAAGCTTTCTTT.

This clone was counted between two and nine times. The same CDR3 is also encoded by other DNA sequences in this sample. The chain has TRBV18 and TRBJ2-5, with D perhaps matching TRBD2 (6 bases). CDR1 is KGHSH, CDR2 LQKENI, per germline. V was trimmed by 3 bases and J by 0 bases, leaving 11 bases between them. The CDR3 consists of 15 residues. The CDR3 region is CASSPPAGYQETQYF. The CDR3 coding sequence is TGTGCCAGCTCACCTCCCGCGGGGTACCAAGAGACCCAGTACTTC.

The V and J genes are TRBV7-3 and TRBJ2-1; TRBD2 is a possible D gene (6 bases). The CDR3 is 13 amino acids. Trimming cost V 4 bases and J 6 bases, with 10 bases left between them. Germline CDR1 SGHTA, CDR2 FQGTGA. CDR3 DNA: TGTGCCAGCAGCTCTGGAGGGATCAATGAGCAGTTCTTC. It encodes CASSSGGINEQFF.

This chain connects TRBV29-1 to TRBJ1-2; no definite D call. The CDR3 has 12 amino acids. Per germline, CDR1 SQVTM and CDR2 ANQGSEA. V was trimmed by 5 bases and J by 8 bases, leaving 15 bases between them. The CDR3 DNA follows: TGCAGCGTTTTTCTCAATTCTCAGGGCTACACCTTC. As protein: CSVFLNSQGYTF.

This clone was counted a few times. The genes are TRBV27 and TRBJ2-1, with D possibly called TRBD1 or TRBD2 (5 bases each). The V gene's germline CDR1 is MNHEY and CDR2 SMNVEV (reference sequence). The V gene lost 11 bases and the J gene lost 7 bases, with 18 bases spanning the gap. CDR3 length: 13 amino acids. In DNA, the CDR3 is TGTGCCTCGTCCGGGACCCTGGTGAATGAGCAGTTCTTC. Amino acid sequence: CASSGTLVNEQFF.

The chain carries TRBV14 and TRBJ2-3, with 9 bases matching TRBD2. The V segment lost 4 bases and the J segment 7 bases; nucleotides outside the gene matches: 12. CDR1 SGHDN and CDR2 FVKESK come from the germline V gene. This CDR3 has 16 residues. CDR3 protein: CASSLVAASGTYTQYF. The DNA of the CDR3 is TGTGCCAGCAGCCTAGTTGCGGCTAGCGGGACTTATACGCAGTATTTT. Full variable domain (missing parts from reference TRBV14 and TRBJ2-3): EAGVTQFPSHSVIEKGQTVTLRCDPISGHDNLYWYRRVMGKEIKFLLHFVKESKQDESGMPNNRFLAERTGGTYSTLKVQPAELEDSGVYFCASSLVAASGTYTQYFGPGTRLTVL.

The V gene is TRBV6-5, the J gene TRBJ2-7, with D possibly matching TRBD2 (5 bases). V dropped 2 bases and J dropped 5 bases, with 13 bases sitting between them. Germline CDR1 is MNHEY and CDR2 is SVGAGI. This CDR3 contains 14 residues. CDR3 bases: TGTGCCAGCAGTTACGAGGGAGTAGGTGACGAGCAGTACTTC. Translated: CASSYEGVGDEQYF.

CDR3 sequence reads: CASRPRLGRETQYF. The CDR3 nucleotides are TGTGCCAGCAGGCCCAGACTAGGGAGAGAGACCCAGTACTTC. The chain employs TRBV13 and TRBJ2-5; D is possibly TRBD2 (6 bases). CDR1 and CDR2 from the germline V gene are PRHDT and FYEKMQ (reference sequence). The length of the CDR3 is 14 residues. V dropped 6 bases and J dropped 4 bases, with 15 bases sitting between them.

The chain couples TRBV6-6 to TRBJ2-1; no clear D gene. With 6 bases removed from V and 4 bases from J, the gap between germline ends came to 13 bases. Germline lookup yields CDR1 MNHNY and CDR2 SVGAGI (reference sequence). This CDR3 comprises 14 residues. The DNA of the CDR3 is TGTGCCAGCAGGAACGACACTGCTTACAATGAGCAGTTCTTC. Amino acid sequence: CASRNDTAYNEQFF.